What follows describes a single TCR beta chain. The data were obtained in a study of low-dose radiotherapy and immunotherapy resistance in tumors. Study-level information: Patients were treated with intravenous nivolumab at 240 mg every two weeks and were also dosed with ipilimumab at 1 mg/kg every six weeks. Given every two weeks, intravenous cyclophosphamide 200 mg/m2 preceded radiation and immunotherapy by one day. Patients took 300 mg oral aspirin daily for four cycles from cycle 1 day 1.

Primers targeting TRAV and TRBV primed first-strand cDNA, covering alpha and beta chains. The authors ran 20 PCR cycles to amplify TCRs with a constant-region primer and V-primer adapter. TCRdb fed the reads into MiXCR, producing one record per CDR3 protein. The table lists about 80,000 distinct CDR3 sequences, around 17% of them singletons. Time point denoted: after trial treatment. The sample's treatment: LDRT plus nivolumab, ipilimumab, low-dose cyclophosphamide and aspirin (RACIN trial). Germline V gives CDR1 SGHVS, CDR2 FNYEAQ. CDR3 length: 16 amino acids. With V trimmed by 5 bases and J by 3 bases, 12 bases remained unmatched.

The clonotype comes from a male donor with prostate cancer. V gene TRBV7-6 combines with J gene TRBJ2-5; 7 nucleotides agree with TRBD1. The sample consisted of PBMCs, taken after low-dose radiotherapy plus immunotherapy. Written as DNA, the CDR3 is TGTGCCAGCAGCACCCGAGGACCGGGACAGAAAGAGACCCAGTACTTC. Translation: CASSTRGPGQKETQYF.